This entry concerns a single T cell receptor beta chain. Its antigen is still unknown. The data were taken from a study of T and B cells in COVID-19 patients. As for the study in general: Peripheral blood came from COVID-19 patients with active infection or after recovery. General study points: In COVID-19 patients, T cell receptor beta variable and joining gene use was reportedly strongly skewed.

Each TRB amplification used roughly 240-550 ng of genomic DNA from blood. Germline loops: CDR1 MNHEY, CDR2 SVGEGT. This CDR3 contains 14 residues. J lost 8 bases, V lost 6 bases, and 7 bases had no gene match. Multiplex PCR with BIOMED2 TRB-A/B primer pools amplified TRB rearrangements. TCRdb called the multiplex PCR reads again in MiXCR, with one record for every CDR3 protein. Here the sample spans 8,000 to 10,000 distinct CDR3 sequences, roughly 29% being singletons. This TCR was recovered from a human donor who had recovered from COVID-19. The chain links TRBV6-2 or TRBV6-3 to TRBJ1-2; 12 bases match TRBD1. The sequenced sample consisted of blood. The chain's CDR3 is CASSPGQGADGYTF. In nucleotides, the CDR3 is TGTGCCAGCAGCCCGGGACAGGGGGCGGACGGCTACACCTTC.